Shown below are 7 T cell receptor beta chains from a single sample sequenced in a study of breast tumors, draining lymph nodes, adjacent tissues. Samples came from axillary lymph nodes draining the breast cancer. TCRdb recomputed calls from the multiplex PCR reads with MiXCR, one row per CDR3 protein. The data hold around 140,000 distinct CDR3 sequences, with approximately 32% observed a single time. Sequenced sample: axillary lymph node tissue. Receptors originate from a female donor with breast cancer. Some clones in this sample may be carry-over from other donors' samples.

This clonotype was counted many times. CDR3 coding DNA: TGTGCCAGCAGCCCCTCACTAGCGGGGGCAGATACGCAGTATTTT. Protein: CASSPSLAGADTQYF. The chain has TRBV7-2 and TRBJ2-3; 11 bases map to TRBD2. Germline V gene sequence: CDR1 SGHTA, CDR2 FQGNSA. The V segment lost 5 bases and the J segment 4 bases; nucleotides outside the gene matches: 5. The CDR3 sequence is 15 residues long.

The gene calls are TRBV6-4 and TRBJ2-2; 13 bases match TRBD2. The CDR3 contains 15 residues. V was clipped by 5 bases and J by 6 bases; unmatched bases: 3. The germline V gene has CDR1 MRHNA and CDR2 SNTAGT. Here the CDR3 DNA reads TGTGCCAGCAGTCGTGGACTAGCGGGGGCCGGGGAGCTGTTTTTT. Its protein is CASSRGLAGAGELFF.

This clonotype came up many times. The chain recombines TRBV9 with TRBJ2-5; either TRBD1 or TRBD2 may supply D (6 bases each). With 4 bases removed from V and 5 bases from J, the gap between germline ends came to 15 bases. This CDR3 is 14 amino acids long. Germline values: CDR1 SGDLS, CDR2 YYNGEE. This chain's CDR3 is CASSPPGGPETQYF. The CDR3 DNA sequence: TGTGCCAGCAGCCCACCTGGGGGGCCCGAGACCCAGTACTTC.

This clonotype occurred many times. The chain couples TRBV9 to TRBJ1-4, with 10 bases aligning to TRBD1. The CDR3 is 18 amino acids. Germline assignment: CDR1 SGDLS and CDR2 YYNGEE. Trimming took 3 bases from V and 7 from J; bases not matched to a gene: 15. CDR3 DNA: TGTGCCAGCAGCGCGGACTCGGGACAGGGGTCTCTAGGTGAAAAACTGTTTTTT. This codes for CASSADSGQGSLGEKLFF.

In regard to this clonotype: A junction end diverges from the germline sequence, so it may reflect a read error. V usage is TRBV6-5 and J usage is TRBJ1-4; TRBD1 might be the D (5 bases). The CDR3 loop spans 15 amino acids. Germline V gene sequence: CDR1 MNHEY, CDR2 SVGAGI. This CDR3 reads CASSYGDRDNEELFF. The CDR3 DNA is TGTGCCAGCAGTTACGGGGACCGAGATAATGAAGAACTGTTTTTT.

This clonotype was counted ten times or more. The rearrangement uses TRBV6-1 and TRBJ2-2; no clear D. With 5 bases removed from V and 2 bases from J, the gap between germline ends came to 15 bases. Germline V gene data show CDR1 as MNHNS and CDR2 as SASEGT. The CDR3 is 16 amino acids. The DNA for the CDR3 is TGTGCCAGCAGTCCTACAAGGTGGGAAAACACCGGGGAGCTGTTTTTT. It is translated as CASSPTRWENTGELFF.

This clonotype was detected many times. The rearrangement uses TRBV27 and TRBJ1-3, with no clear D. The V end was cut by 4 bases, the J end by 0 bases, with 22 bases between. The CDR3 consists of 19 residues. Germline V gives CDR1 MNHEY, CDR2 SMNVEV (reference sequence). CDR3 DNA sequence: TGTGCCAGCAGTTCAGAGGGCTACAGAGCGCGTAACTCTGGAAACACCATATATTTT. Translated: CASSSEGYRARNSGNTIYF.